The 18 T cell receptor beta chains reported below all come from one sample, sequenced in a study of T cells in localized non-small cell lung cancer. Here immunoSEQ multiplex PCR was the method, and the copy in TCRdb shows in-frame clones only, minus some. The top ten clones hold 1% to 1.5% of a sample with 70,000 or so clones, approximately 88% of them seen once. Sample: peripheral blood, taken before any cancer treatment. The receptors stem from a female donor over 55 with stage I lung adenocarcinoma.

This clone was observed a single time. The CDR3 loop reads CASSERIQETQYF. CDR3 DNA sequence: TGCGCCAGCAGCGAAAGGATTCAAGAGACCCAGTACTTC. The chain couples TRBV4-1 to TRBJ2-5; D gene unclear. The ends were cut back, 5 bases at V and 2 bases at J, with 9 bases in the middle. This CDR3 spans 13 amino acids. Germline assignment: CDR1 MGHRA and CDR2 YSYEKL.

This chain uses TRBV2 with TRBJ2-5; D might be TRBD2 (5 bases). The CDR3 consists of 15 residues. The V end was cut by 4 bases, the J end by 5 bases, with 17 bases between. Germline lookup yields CDR1 SNHLY and CDR2 FYNNEI. For the CDR3, the DNA is TGTGCCAGCAGTGGCCGCGAACGGGGAATGGAGACCCAGTACTTC. This codes for CASSGRERGMETQYF.

The genes are TRBV27 and TRBJ1-2, with D perhaps TRBD1 (6 bases). The germline V gene encodes CDR1 MNHEY and CDR2 SMNVEV (reference sequence). V was trimmed by 7 bases and J by 4 bases, leaving 13 bases between them. This CDR3 spans 13 amino acids. The CDR3 protein is CASKRGRGYGYTF. The CDR3 coding sequence is TGTGCCAGCAAACGGGGGCGAGGCTATGGCTACACCTTC.

The DNA for the CDR3 is TGTGCCAGCAGCAAAGGTGTAGCGGGGTTATACTACGAGCAGTACTTC. Its translation: CASSKGVAGLYYEQYF. The V and J genes are TRBV9 and TRBJ2-7, with 8 bases that match TRBD2. Germline trimming cut 4 bases from V and 3 bases from J; bases unmatched to any gene: 12. Germline V lookup: CDR1 SGDLS, CDR2 YYNGEE. The CDR3 has 16 residues.

The chain links TRBV7-8 to TRBJ2-7, with D perhaps matching TRBD1 or TRBD2 (5 bases each). V shed 2 bases and J shed 6 bases, with 17 bases lying between them. Germline lookup yields CDR1 SGHVS and CDR2 FQNEAQ. The CDR3 is made up of 15 amino acids. The CDR3 protein is CASSLLVSSGAEQYF. The CDR3 DNA is TGTGCCAGCAGCTTATTAGTCTCATCCGGGGCCGAGCAGTACTTC.

This clone was seen only once. The chain joins TRBV19 to TRBJ1-1; TRBD1 aligns across 7 bases. The J segment lost 2 bases and the V segment lost 5 bases, leaving 8 bases of the junction unmatched. The CDR3 has 15 amino acids. CDR1 and CDR2 from the germline V gene are LNHDA and SQIVND (reference sequence). The CDR3 DNA sequence: TGTGCCAGTAGTTATCACAGGGGAGAAAACACTGAAGCTTTCTTT. Its protein is CASSYHRGENTEAFF.

The chain recombines TRBV11-2 with TRBJ2-2; D gene ambiguous. Germline CDR1 SGHAT, CDR2 FQNNGV. Trimming took 1 base from V and 8 from J, leaving 11 bases between them. CDR3 length: 14 amino acids. Here the CDR3 DNA reads TGTGCCAGCAGCTTAGGACCCCCTTGGGGGGAGCTGTTTTTT. Translated: CASSLGPPWGELFF.

The V gene is TRBV7-9, the J gene TRBJ2-1, with unresolved D. Germline CDR1 SEHNR, CDR2 FQNEAQ (reference sequence). With 2 bases removed from V and 15 bases from J, the gap between germline ends came to 14 bases. This CDR3 contains 12 residues. CDR3 sequence (DNA): TGTGCCAGCAGCTTAAACACGGAGTGGGCGTTCTTC. Translation gives CASSLNTEWAFF.

This clone was seen once. V is TRBV6-5 and J is TRBJ2-7; 10 bases map to TRBD1. This CDR3 is built from 14 residues. Germline CDR1 MNHEY, CDR2 SVGAGI. V gave up 5 bases and J gave up 8 bases; unmatched junction bases: 9. The CDR3 DNA is TGTGCCAGCAGTAGAGGGACAGGGGATGGGAAGCAGTACTTC. This gives the protein CASSRGTGDGKQYF.

This clone came up once. CDR3 in amino acids: CASSSPGGHEQYF. As DNA, the CDR3 is TGTGCCAGCAGTTCACCCGGGGGGCACGAGCAGTACTTC. V gene TRBV28 combines with J gene TRBJ2-7; a possible D gene is TRBD2 (7 bases). Trimming shortened V by 4 bases and J by 5 bases, and 12 bases separated the two germline ends. Germline assignment: CDR1 MDHEN and CDR2 SYDVKM. The CDR3 loop spans 13 amino acids.

V and J are TRBV18 and TRBJ2-2, with TRBD2 matching 14 bases. The CDR3 has 19 amino acids. Germline V gene data show CDR1 as KGHSH and CDR2 as LQKENI. The J segment lost 1 base and the V segment lost 6 bases, leaving 10 bases of the junction unmatched. DNA for the CDR3: TGTGCCAGCTCTGGAGACGGGACTAGCGGGAGAAGGAACACCGGGGAGCTGTTTTTT. The encoded protein is CASSGDGTSGRRNTGELFF.

This chain joins TRBV27 and TRBJ2-3, with TRBD2 identical over 7 bases. Germline V gives CDR1 MNHEY, CDR2 SMNVEV (reference sequence). Germline trimming cut 2 bases from V and 5 bases from J; bases unmatched to any gene: 7. The CDR3 sequence is 15 residues long. The CDR3 DNA reads TGTGCCAGCAGTTTAGGGGGAGGGGTGGGAGATACGCAGTATTTT. It codes for CASSLGGGVGDTQYF.

V usage is TRBV6-5 and J usage is TRBJ2-1; perhaps TRBD1 as D (5 bases). The CDR3 has 15 residues. Trimming cost V 2 bases and J 10 bases, with 18 bases left between them. CDR1 and CDR2 (germline): MNHEY, SVGAGI. CDR3 nucleotides: TGTGCCAGCAGTTACGAGGCTTTAAGGGGCAGGGAGCAGTTCTTC. This gives the protein CASSYEALRGREQFF.

This chain uses TRBV28 with TRBJ2-3, with 12 positions matching TRBD2. Germline V gene sequence: CDR1 MDHEN, CDR2 SYDVKM. Trimming took 3 bases from V and 6 from J; bases not matched to a gene: 19. The CDR3 runs 20 residues. The CDR3 loop reads CASSFGTGDPLAGGTDTQYF. In DNA, the CDR3 is TGTGCCAGCAGTTTCGGGACAGGGGATCCCCTAGCGGGAGGGACGGATACGCAGTATTTT.

The gene calls are TRBV10-3 and TRBJ1-6; D is uncertain. V was clipped by 2 bases and J by 5 bases, with 7 bases between them. This CDR3 is 14 amino acids long. Germline V gene data show CDR1 as ENHRY and CDR2 as SYGVKD. CDR3 DNA sequence: TGTGCCATCAGTGAGCGGGCAGATAATTCACCCCTCCACTTT. Translation: CAISERADNSPLHF.

This rearrangement joins TRBV7-2 to TRBJ2-7, with D possibly being TRBD2 (5 bases). V lost 10 bases, J lost 12 bases, and 28 bases lay in between. Per germline, CDR1 SGHTA and CDR2 FQGNSA. The CDR3 extends over 14 amino acids. CDR3 sequence reads: CATSPLSGLTYGYF. The CDR3 bases are TGTGCCACCTCCCCCCTTTCTGGACTTACTTATGGGTACTTC.

The J gene is TRBJ2-3, the V gene TRBV5-1; 13 nucleotides agree with TRBD2. Looked up from germline, CDR1 is SGHRS and CDR2 is YFSETQ. CDR3 length equals 18 residues. V lost 5 bases, J lost 6 bases, and 15 bases stayed unmatched. CDR3 DNA sequence: TGCGCCAGCAGTGAGCCCGTATCGGGACTAGCGGGGAAGGATACGCAGTATTTT. Its translation: CASSEPVSGLAGKDTQYF.

The chain joins TRBV11-3 to TRBJ2-5; 8 nucleotides align to TRBD1. Germline lookup yields CDR1 SGHNT and CDR2 YENEEA. The CDR3 loop spans 15 amino acids. After removal of 3 bases from V and 1 base from J, the junction contained 4 bases not matched to a gene. The CDR3 DNA reads TGTGCCAGCAGCTTCCGGACAGGGATCCAAGAGACCCAGTACTTC. Translated: CASSFRTGIQETQYF.